This T cell receptor beta chain was captured in a study of T cell responses to AZD1222 COVID-19 vaccine. Concerning this clone: What it recognizes is unknown.

Study results and caveats: Repertoires were obtained solely post-peak T cell response.

Using immunoSEQ multiplex PCR, the repertoire was profiled, and TCRdb retains in-frame clones only, with some absent. The sample carries over 120,000 clones, about 93% recorded once. This clonotype was sampled from an adult in good health. The sample here was peripheral blood, taken on day 0 of AZD1222 vaccination.

CDR3 coding DNA: TGTGCCAGCAGTTATGAGGGGGCCATCCAGACCCAGTACTTC. Residues: CASSYEGAIQTQYF. The chain employs TRBV6-6 and TRBJ2-5; 7 bases map to TRBD1. After removal of 3 bases from V and 6 bases from J, the junction contained 7 bases not matched to a gene. Germline CDR1 MNHNY, CDR2 SVGAGI (reference sequence). The CDR3 has 14 residues.